This TCR beta chain was sequenced during a study of beta chain features in type 1 diabetes (dated by TCRdb to about 2018). In terms of the full investigation: No differences in mean age, gender distribution, total cell number or subset yield were found between patients and healthy donors. A total of 90 million to 120 million sorted cells were examined across all samples, and a strong correlation was observed between cell number per subset and RNA yield. In the study, TCRB repertoires of sorted circulating CD4+ T cell subsets from recently diagnosed type 1 diabetes patients were compared with those of matched healthy donors. Whereas all 30 or so donors provided naive and central memory subsets, regulatory and stem cell-like memory subsets were isolated from just 8 patients and roughly 8 healthy donors. Here is what the overall study found, with its caveats: Naive, central memory and regulatory TCRB repertoires appeared to be more alike among patients than among healthy donors. Because cDNA rather than genomic DNA was sequenced, highly expressing activated cells could have been over-represented, although no difference in activation and CD3 levels was found between groups. A moderate but significant shortening of TCRB CDR3 length was observed in type 1 diabetes patients in all four CD4+ subsets. HLA sub-analyses involved small numbers of individuals, so any influence of HLA type on TCRB rearrangement remained unresolved. Fewer insertions and more nucleotide deletions at VDJ recombination sites were observed in patients with type 1 diabetes, implying thymic rearrangement abnormalities. PCR may preferentially amplify shorter templates, but because patient and control samples were amplified and corrected together, any resulting skew would affect both groups equally.

This clone has only a few counts. Its binding antigen is unknown. The record has no base qualities; no much larger clone is one base away. The entire isolated RNA was reverse transcribed using the High Capacity cDNA Reverse Transcription Kit, and thus expressed TCRB transcripts were sequenced. For stem cell-like memory T cell samples, survey-depth immunoSEQ sequencing was used, averaging about 1 million total reads per sample. After sorted cells were lysed in RLT buffer, RNA was extracted with DNase-treated RNeasy Micro or Mini kits, with the choice depending on cell number. Each cell subset was processed separately to prevent cross-contamination, with patient and healthy donor samples processed together. The immunoSEQ multiplex PCR was used to amplify TCRB sequences from cDNA, yielding 87-bp fragments that span the CDR3 region. Sequencing of the amplicons was performed on the Illumina HiSeq platform. As for how the authors treated the data: Synthetic template baselines were used to correct PCR bias computationally, reads within Hamming distance 2 were collapsed together, and singletons that could not be merged were discarded. Reads were aligned against IMGT so that V, D and J genes, CDR3 length and insertions or deletions at six rearrangement sites could be assigned. Clonotype counts were normalized to sorted cell number within each subset before computing true diversity and Gini coefficients with the tcR R package. The overlap coefficient, calculated on TCRB nucleotide sequences, was used to measure repertoire sharing. Sourced from immuneACCESS, this table was stored by TCRdb with only in-frame sequences that have V and J called. A share of the clones is absent; for the studies checked, an unresolved V gene accounts for under half, and the remainder has no known explanation. The DNA was the basis for D and trimming; V, J and clone size are from that table. In this sample the table shows roughly 14,000 clones, roughly 67% of which occur a single time. About 0.57% of the sample lies in the top ten.

V was cut back by 8 bases and J by 5 bases, leaving a gap of 8 bases between them. CDR1 LNHDA and CDR2 SQIVND were looked up in the germline V gene (reference sequence). From cysteine to phenylalanine, the CDR3 is 11 amino acids long. The retained sequence is limited to the CDR3, 33 bases, with the frame set at the first base. A single peripheral blood draw of about 116 mL on average was collected from each donor into heparinised tubes. Using a panel that included CD45RO, CCR7, CD25, CD127, CD95 and CD27, naive, central memory, regulatory and stem cell-like memory CD4+ T cells were sorted on a BD FACSAria II. Every sorted population had a purity above 95%. PBMCs were isolated right away by Lymphoprep density gradient centrifugation and were stained directly, without culture. So that batch effects would be minimized, each experiment stained and sorted samples in pairs, pairing one healthy donor with one patient.

Sequencing used stem cell memory CD4+ T cells from blood. In light of the paper, this sample's cell subset or site label describes: stem cell-like memory CD4+ T cells. This sequence uses TRBV19 and TRBJ2-3; no D gene can be assigned with confidence. This TCR derives from a woman aged 18-29 years with type 1 diabetes. The CDR3 sequence is CASSPGDTQYF. At the DNA level, the sequence is TGTGCCAGTTCTCCGGGAGATACGCAGTATTTT.